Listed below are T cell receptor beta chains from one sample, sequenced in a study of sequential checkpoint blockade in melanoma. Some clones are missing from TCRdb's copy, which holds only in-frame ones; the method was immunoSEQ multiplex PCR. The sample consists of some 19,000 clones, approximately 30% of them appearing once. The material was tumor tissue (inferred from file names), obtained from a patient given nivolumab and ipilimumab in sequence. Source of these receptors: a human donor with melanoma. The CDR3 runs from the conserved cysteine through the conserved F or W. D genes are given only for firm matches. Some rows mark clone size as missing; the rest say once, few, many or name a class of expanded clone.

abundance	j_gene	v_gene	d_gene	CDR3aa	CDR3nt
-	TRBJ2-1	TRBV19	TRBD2	CASSILIGDSGEPYNEQFF	TGTGCCAGTAGTATATTAATTGGCGATAGCGGGGAACCATACAATGAGCAGTTCTTC
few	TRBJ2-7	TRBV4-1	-	CASSQGVLGDRASYEQYF	TGCGCCAGCAGCCAGGGGGTTTTGGGGGACCGCGCATCCTACGAGCAGTACTTC
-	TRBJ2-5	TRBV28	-	CASSLAGTGKRETQYF	TGTGCCAGCAGTTTGGCCGGGACGGGTAAACGAGAGACCCAGTACTTC
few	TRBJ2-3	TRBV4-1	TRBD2	CASSPGLAGVRTDTQYF	TGCGCCAGCAGCCCCGGACTAGCGGGAGTAAGGACAGATACGCAGTATTTT
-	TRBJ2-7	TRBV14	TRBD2	CASSQETSGGTYEQYF	TGTGCCAGCAGCCAAGAAACTAGCGGGGGTACCTACGAGCAGTACTTC
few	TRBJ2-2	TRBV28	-	CASRTNTGELFF	TGTGCCAGCAGGACGAACACCGGGGAGCTGTTTTTT
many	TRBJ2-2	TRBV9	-	CASSVADTGELFF	TGTGCCAGCAGCGTAGCGGACACCGGGGAGCTGTTTTTT
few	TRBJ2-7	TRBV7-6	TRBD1	CASSRTGTGGFEQYF	TGTGCCAGCAGTCGTACCGGGACAGGGGGTTTCGAGCAGTACTTC
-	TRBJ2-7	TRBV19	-	CASSTAAGYYEQYF	TGTGCCAGTAGTACGGCGGCGGGATACTACGAGCAGTACTTC
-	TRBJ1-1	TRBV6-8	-	CASRRTRTANTEAFF	TGTGCCAGCAGACGTACCCGGACGGCGAACACTGAAGCTTTCTTT
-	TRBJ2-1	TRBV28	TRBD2	CASREGTSTVEQFF	TGTGCCAGCAGGGAAGGGACTAGTACCGTTGAGCAGTTCTTC
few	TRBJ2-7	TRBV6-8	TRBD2	CASSTSGGNSYEQYF	TGTGCCAGCAGTACCTCGGGGGGGAACTCCTACGAGCAGTACTTC
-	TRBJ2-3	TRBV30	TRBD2	CAWSERGVTDTQYF	TGTGCCTGGAGCGAGCGGGGGGTCACAGATACGCAGTATTTT
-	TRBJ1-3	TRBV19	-	CASSIRGGPMLLSGNTIYF	TGTGCCAGTAGTATAAGAGGAGGACCAATGCTCTTATCTGGAAACACCATATATTTT
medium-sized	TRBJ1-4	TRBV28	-	CASLLGPGGGYEKLFF	TGTGCCAGCCTCCTAGGCCCAGGAGGCGGGTATGAAAAACTGTTTTTT
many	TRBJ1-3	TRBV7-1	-	CASSLDQGRVGNTIYF	TGTGCCAGCAGCTTGGACCAAGGACGAGTTGGAAACACCATATATTTT
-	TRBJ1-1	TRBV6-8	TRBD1	CAIRPDRGIHTEAFF	TGTGCCATCAGGCCGGACAGGGGAATACACACTGAAGCTTTCTTT
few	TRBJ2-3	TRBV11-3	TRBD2	CASSLGGGTTSTDTQYF	TGTGCCAGCAGCTTAGGGGGCGGGACTACTAGCACAGATACGCAGTATTTT
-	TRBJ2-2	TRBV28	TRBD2	CASSSPTSGSGTGELFF	TGTGCCAGCAGTTCCCCGACTAGCGGGAGTGGAACCGGGGAGCTGTTTTTT
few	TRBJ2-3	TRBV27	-	CASSAGWSGTQYF	TGTGCCAGCAGCGCTGGGTGGTCGGGTACGCAGTATTTT
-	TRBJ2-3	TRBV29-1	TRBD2	CSVEDWVRLAGGPDTQYF	TGCAGCGTTGAAGACTGGGTGAGACTAGCGGGAGGCCCAGATACGCAGTATTTT
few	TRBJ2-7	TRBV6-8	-	CASSRTTGEQYF	TGTGCCAGCAGTCGTACGACAGGAGAGCAGTACTTC
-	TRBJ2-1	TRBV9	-	CASSEDLMNNEQFF	TGTGCCAGCAGTGAAGACCTAATGAACAATGAGCAGTTCTTC
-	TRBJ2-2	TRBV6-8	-	CASSFHYTGELFF	TGTGCCAGCAGTTTTCACTACACCGGGGAGCTGTTTTTT
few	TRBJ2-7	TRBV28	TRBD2	CASSFAGGSYEQYF	TGTGCCAGCAGTTTTGCGGGGGGCTCCTACGAGCAGTACTTC
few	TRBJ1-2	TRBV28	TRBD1	CASSFPATGAWEVDNYGYTF	TGTGCCAGCAGTTTTCCAGCCACAGGGGCCTGGGAGGTCGATAACTATGGCTACACCTTC
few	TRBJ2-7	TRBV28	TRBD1	CASSRPMTGVFDEQYF	TGTGCCAGCAGCCGACCCATGACAGGGGTATTTGACGAGCAGTACTTC
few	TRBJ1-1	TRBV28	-	CASSSRTLIKMNTEAFF	TGTGCCAGCAGTTCAAGGACTCTAATAAAGATGAACACTGAAGCTTTCTTT
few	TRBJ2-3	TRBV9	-	CASSYRDGPDTQYF	TGTGCCAGCAGCTACCGGGACGGACCAGATACGCAGTATTTT
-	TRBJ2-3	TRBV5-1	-	CASSKQPGADTQYF	TGCGCCAGCAGCAAACAACCGGGGGCAGATACGCAGTATTTT
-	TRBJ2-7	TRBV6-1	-	CASSEDGVFYEQYF	TGTGCCAGCAGTGAAGATGGGGTCTTCTACGAGCAGTACTTC
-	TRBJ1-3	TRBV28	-	CASSPGQGNTIYF	TGTGCCAGCAGCCCGGGACAAGGAAACACCATATATTTT
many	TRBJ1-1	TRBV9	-	CASSPQRTVEAFF	TGTGCCAGCAGCCCCCAGAGGACAGTTGAAGCTTTCTTT
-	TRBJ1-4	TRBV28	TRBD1	CASSFRDRGLTNEKLFF	TGTGCCAGCAGTTTCCGGGACAGGGGCCTAACAAATGAAAAACTGTTTTTT
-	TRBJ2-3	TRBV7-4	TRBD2	CASSEGLVGGKTQYF	TGTGCCAGCAGTGAGGGACTAGTTGGAGGAAAAACGCAGTATTTT
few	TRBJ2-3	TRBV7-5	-	CASSLVPLHPSYTDTQYF	TGTGCCAGCAGCTTAGTCCCTTTACACCCCTCGTACACAGATACGCAGTATTTT
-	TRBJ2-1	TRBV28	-	CASSPLLAKGNEQFF	TGTGCCAGCAGCCCGCTACTAGCAAAGGGGAATGAGCAGTTCTTC
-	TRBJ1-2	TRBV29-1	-	CSVEEPADYGYTF	TGCAGCGTTGAAGAACCAGCGGACTATGGCTACACCTTC
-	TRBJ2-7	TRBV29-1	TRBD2	CSVAGRESSYEQYF	TGCAGCGTTGCAGGGCGGGAGAGCTCCTACGAGCAGTACTTC
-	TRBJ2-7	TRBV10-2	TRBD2	CASSEAHGSGTYEQYF	TGCGCCAGCAGTGAAGCTCACGGAAGCGGGACTTACGAGCAGTACTTC
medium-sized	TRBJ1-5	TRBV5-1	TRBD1	CASSLGQGDQPQHF	TGCGCCAGCAGCTTGGGACAGGGGGATCAGCCCCAGCATTTT
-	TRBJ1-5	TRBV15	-	CATSAGSSNQPQHF	TGTGCCACCAGCGCAGGGTCGAGCAATCAGCCCCAGCATTTT
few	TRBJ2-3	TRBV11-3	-	CASSRTRGTDTQYF	TGTGCCAGCAGCCGGACTCGGGGCACAGATACGCAGTATTTT
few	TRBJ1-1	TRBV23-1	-	CASSQEGNTEAFF	TGCGCCAGCAGCCAAGAAGGGAACACTGAAGCTTTCTTT
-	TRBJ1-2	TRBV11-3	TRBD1	CASSFGTGGNYGYTF	TGTGCCAGCAGCTTCGGGACAGGGGGAAACTATGGCTACACCTTC
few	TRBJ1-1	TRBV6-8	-	CASSFQGHTEAFF	TGTGCCAGCAGTTTTCAGGGGCACACTGAAGCTTTCTTT
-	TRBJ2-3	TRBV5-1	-	CASSKDPALSTDTQYF	TGCGCCAGCAGCAAGGACCCAGCGCTAAGCACAGATACGCAGTATTTT
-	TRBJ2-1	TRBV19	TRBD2	CASSGTSAQSQNEQFF	TGTGCCAGTAGTGGGACTAGCGCCCAGAGTCAGAATGAGCAGTTCTTC
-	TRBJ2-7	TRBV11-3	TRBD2	CASSVSGGKGYEQYF	TGTGCCAGCAGCGTGAGCGGGGGCAAGGGATACGAGCAGTACTTC
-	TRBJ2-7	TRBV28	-	CASSFTGTSSYEQYF	TGTGCCAGCAGTTTTACGGGGACCAGCTCCTACGAGCAGTACTTC
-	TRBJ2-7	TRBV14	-	CASSQDRGDLEYF	TGTGCCAGCAGCCAAGATAGGGGGGACCTCGAGTACTTC